One and the same sample provided the 7 T cell receptor beta chains below, sequenced in a study of cytomegalovirus exposure and HLA in healthy donors. 13 Jbeta primers and 60 Vbeta primers were used for the PCR. Profiled with immunoSEQ multiplex PCR; TCRdb holds only in-frame clones, not every one. The table has roughly 150,000 clones, roughly 84% seen once. Sequencing was done on a sample of PBMCs. The receptors derive from a woman between 18 and 29 years old in good health and CMV-seronegative.

The V and J genes are TRBV5-1 and TRBJ1-1, with 7 bases aligning to TRBD1. V lost 4 bases, J lost 2 bases, and 5 bases stayed unmatched. The germline gives CDR1 SGHRS, CDR2 YFSETQ. This CDR3 contains 14 residues. CDR3 nucleotides: TGCGCCAGCAGCCCCGGACAGGCTAACACTGAAGCTTTCTTT. It is translated as CASSPGQANTEAFF.

J is TRBJ1-2 and V is TRBV5-1; tentative D call: TRBD1 (6 bases). Germline lookup yields CDR1 SGHRS and CDR2 YFSETQ. Trimming took off 4 bases at V and 0 bases at J, with 22 bases between the two ends. The CDR3 runs to 18 residues. The CDR3 nucleotides are TGCGCCAGCAGCCAATATGACCTTGACAGGACAGCTAACTATGGCTACACCTTC. Translated: CASSQYDLDRTANYGYTF.

This chain joins TRBV4-1 and TRBJ1-4, with unresolved D. Germline assignment: CDR1 MGHRA and CDR2 YSYEKL. V gave up 4 bases and J gave up 4 bases, with 7 bases separating them. The CDR3 runs 13 residues. CDR3 bases: TGCGCCAGCAGCCCGAGTTTTAATGAAAAACTGTTTTTT. Protein: CASSPSFNEKLFF.

The rearrangement joins TRBV5-5 to TRBJ1-1, with D perhaps matching TRBD1 (5 bases). CDR1 and CDR2 (germline): SGHKS, YYEKEE (reference sequence). The CDR3 consists of 15 residues. V lost 1 base and J lost 0, with 10 bases in between. CDR3 protein: CASSLIQGVNTEAFF. In DNA form, the CDR3 reads TGTGCCAGCAGCTTGATTCAGGGCGTGAACACTGAAGCTTTCTTT.

This chain uses TRBV7-9 with TRBJ1-1; possible D gene TRBD1, 6 bases. This CDR3 has 15 amino acids. V dropped 0 bases and J dropped 0 bases, with 8 bases sitting between them. Germline V gene sequence: CDR1 SEHNR, CDR2 FQNEAQ (reference sequence). CDR3 region: CASSLAQGLNTEAFF. The CDR3, as DNA: TGTGCCAGCAGCTTAGCGCAGGGGCTGAACACTGAAGCTTTCTTT.

V gene TRBV14 combines with J gene TRBJ2-5, with a possible D match to TRBD1 (5 bases). The CDR3 extends over 15 amino acids. V was cut by 1 base and J by 5 bases, with 14 bases left in between. Germline V gene sequence: CDR1 SGHDN, CDR2 FVKESK. The CDR3 nucleotides are TGTGCCAGCAGCCAAGGGGCAGGGCTTTGGGAGACCCAGTACTTC. Translation gives CASSQGAGLWETQYF.

The chain couples TRBV6-6 to TRBJ2-7, with a weak D call TRBD2 (6 bases). CDR1 MNHNY and CDR2 SVGAGI come from the germline V gene (reference sequence). Between the trimmed V and J ends, which lost 5 bases and 7 bases, there was a span of 12 bases. This CDR3 is built from 12 residues. CDR3 bases: TGTGCCAGCAGTCCGGGGGTGTCTGAGCAGTACTTC. It encodes CASSPGVSEQYF.